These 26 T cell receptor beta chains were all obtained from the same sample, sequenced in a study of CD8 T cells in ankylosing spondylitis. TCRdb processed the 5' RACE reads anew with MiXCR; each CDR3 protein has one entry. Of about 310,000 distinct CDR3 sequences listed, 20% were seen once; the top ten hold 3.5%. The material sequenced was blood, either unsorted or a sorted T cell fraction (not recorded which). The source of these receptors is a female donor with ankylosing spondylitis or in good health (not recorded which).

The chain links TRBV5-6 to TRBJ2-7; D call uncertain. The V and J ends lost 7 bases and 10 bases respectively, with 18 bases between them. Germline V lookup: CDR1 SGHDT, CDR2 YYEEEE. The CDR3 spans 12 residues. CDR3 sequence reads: CASGPGRLNQYF. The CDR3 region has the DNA TGTGCCAGCGGCCCCGGGCGCCTCAACCAGTACTTC.

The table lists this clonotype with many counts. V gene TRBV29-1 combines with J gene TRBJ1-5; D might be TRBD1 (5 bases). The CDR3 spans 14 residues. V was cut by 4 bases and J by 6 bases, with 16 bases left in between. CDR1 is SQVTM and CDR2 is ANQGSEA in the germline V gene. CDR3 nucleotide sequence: TGCAGCGTTGCTGGAACCGCTACAGGTCAGCCCCAGCATTTT. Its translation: CSVAGTATGQPQHF.

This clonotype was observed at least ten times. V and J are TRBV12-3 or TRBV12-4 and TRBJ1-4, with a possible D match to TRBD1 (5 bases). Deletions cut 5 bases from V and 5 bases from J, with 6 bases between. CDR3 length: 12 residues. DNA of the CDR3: TGTGCCAGCAGTCGACAGAATGAAAAACTGTTTTTT. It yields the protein CASSRQNEKLFF.

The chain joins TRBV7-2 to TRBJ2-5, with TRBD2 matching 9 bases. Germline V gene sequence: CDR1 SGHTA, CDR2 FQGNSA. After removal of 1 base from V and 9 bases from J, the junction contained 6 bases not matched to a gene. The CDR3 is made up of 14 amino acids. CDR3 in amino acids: CASSLGAGGVAQYF. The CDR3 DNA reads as TGTGCCAGCAGCTTAGGAGCGGGAGGTGTGGCCCAGTACTTC.

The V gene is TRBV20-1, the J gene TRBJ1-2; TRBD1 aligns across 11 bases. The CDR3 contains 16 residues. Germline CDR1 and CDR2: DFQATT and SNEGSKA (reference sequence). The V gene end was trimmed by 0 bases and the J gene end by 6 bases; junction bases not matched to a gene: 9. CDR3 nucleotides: TGCAGTGCTAGAGACCCTTTCGGACAGGGGGCAGATGGCTACACCTTC. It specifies CSARDPFGQGADGYTF.

CDR3 bases: TGTGCCAGCAGCTTAGGGGGTGAAAGGGCCAACGTCCTGACTTTC. Translated: CASSLGGERANVLTF. The V gene is TRBV11-3, the J gene TRBJ2-6; unclear D gene. Germline CDR1 reads SGHNT; CDR2 reads YENEEA. Trimming left V 1 base short and J 5 bases short, with 9 bases between. The CDR3 is 15 residues long. Filled out from reference TRBV11-3 and TRBJ2-6, the complete variable domain reads EAGVVQSPRYKIIEKKQPVAFWCNPISGHNTLYWYLQNLGQGPELLIRYENEEAVDDSQLPKDRFSAERLKGVDSTLKIQPAELGDSAVYLCASSLGGERANVLTFGAGSRLTVL.

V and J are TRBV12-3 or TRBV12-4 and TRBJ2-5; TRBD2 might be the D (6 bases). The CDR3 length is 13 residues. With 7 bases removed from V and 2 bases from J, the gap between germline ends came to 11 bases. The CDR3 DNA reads TGTGCCAGCACCCGCGGGATGCAAGAGACCCAGTACTTC. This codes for CASTRGMQETQYF.

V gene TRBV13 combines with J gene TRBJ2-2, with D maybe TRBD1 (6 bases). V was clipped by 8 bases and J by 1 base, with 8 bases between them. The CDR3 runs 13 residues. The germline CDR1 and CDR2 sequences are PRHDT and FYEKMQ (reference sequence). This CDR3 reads CASQGMNTGELFF. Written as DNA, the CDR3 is TGTGCCAGCCAGGGGATGAACACCGGGGAGCTGTTTTTT. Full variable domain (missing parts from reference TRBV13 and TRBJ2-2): AAGVIQSPRHLIKEKRETATLKCYPIPRHDTVYWYQQGPGQDPQFLISFYEKMQSDKGSIPDRFSAQQFSDYHSELNMSSLELGDSALYFCASQGMNTGELFFGEGSRLTVL.

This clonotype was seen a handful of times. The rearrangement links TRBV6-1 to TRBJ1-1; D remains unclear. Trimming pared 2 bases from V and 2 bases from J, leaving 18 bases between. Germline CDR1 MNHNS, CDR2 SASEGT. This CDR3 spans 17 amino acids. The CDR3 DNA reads TGTGCCAGCAGTGAAATGAGAGTCCGGGTTTTAAACACTGAAGCTTTCTTT. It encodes CASSEMRVRVLNTEAFF.

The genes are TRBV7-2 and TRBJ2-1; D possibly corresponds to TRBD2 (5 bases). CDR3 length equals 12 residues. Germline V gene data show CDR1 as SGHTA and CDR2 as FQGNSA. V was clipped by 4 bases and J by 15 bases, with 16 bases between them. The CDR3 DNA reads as TGTGCCAGCAGCTCACAAAGGCTAGCCCTGTTCTTC. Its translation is CASSSQRLALFF.

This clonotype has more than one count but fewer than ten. In DNA form, the CDR3 reads TGTGCCAGCAGCTTAGGGGTCGGGGTCACCTACGAGCAGTACTTC. Translating gives CASSLGVGVTYEQYF. The J gene is TRBJ2-7, the V gene TRBV7-9, with a weak D call TRBD2 (5 bases). This CDR3 region has 15 residues. Trimming took 1 base from V and 2 from J, leaving 12 bases between them. The germline V gene has CDR1 SEHNR and CDR2 FQNEAQ (reference sequence). Using reference TRBV7-9 and TRBJ2-7 for the parts outside the CDR3, the full variable domain is DTGVSQNPRHKITKRGQNVTFRCDPISEHNRLYWYRQTLGQGPEFLTYFQNEAQLEKSRLLSDRFSAERPKGSFSTLEIQRTEQGDSAMYLCASSLGVGVTYEQYFGPGTRLTVT.

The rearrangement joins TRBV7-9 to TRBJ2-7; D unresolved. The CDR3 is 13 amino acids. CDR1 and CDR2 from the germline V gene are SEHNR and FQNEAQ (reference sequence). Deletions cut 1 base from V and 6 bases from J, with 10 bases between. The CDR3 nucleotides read TGTGCCAGCAGCTTAGATAAGTATTCCGAGCAGTACTTC. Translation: CASSLDKYSEQYF.

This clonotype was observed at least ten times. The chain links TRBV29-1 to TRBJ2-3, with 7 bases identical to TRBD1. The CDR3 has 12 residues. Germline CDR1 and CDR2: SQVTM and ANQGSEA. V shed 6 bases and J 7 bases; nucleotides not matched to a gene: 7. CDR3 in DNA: TGCAGCGTGGCGACAGGGCAAAATACGCAGTATTTT. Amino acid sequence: CSVATGQNTQYF.

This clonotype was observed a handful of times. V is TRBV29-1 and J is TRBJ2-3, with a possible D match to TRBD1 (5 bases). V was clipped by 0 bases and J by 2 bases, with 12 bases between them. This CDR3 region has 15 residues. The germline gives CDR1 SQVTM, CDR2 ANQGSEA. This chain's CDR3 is CSVEDVGQYTDTQYF. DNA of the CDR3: TGCAGCGTTGAAGATGTAGGACAATACACAGATACGCAGTATTTT.

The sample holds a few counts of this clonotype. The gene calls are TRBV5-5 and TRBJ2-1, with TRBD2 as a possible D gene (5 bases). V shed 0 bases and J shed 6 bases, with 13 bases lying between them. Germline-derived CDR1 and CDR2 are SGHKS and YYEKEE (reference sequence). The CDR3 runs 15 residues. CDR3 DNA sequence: TGTGCCAGCAGCTTGGGAACGGACTCTTTCAATGAGCAGTTCTTC. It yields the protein CASSLGTDSFNEQFF.

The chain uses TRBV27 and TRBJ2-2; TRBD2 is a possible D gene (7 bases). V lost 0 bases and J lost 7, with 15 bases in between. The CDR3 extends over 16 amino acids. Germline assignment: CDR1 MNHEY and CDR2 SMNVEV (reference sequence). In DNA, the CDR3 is TGTGCCAGCAGTTTATCGTCGGGGGGCTACGGCGGGGAGCTGTTTTTT. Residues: CASSLSSGGYGGELFF.

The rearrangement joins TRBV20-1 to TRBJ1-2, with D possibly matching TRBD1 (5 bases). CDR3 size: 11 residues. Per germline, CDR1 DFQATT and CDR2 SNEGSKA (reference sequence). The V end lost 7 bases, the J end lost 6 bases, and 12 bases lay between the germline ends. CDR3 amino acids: CSVGRGDGYTF. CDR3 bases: TGCAGTGTCGGCCGAGGGGATGGCTACACCTTC.

The CDR3 DNA reads as TGCAGTGCTTCCGGGACTCCTAACGAGCAGTACTTC. Amino acids: CSASGTPNEQYF. The rearrangement joins TRBV20-1 to TRBJ2-7, with D possibly being TRBD2 (6 bases). V lost 5 bases to trimming and J lost 5 bases, with 13 bases between them. The germline V gene has CDR1 DFQATT and CDR2 SNEGSKA (reference sequence). CDR3 length: 12 amino acids.

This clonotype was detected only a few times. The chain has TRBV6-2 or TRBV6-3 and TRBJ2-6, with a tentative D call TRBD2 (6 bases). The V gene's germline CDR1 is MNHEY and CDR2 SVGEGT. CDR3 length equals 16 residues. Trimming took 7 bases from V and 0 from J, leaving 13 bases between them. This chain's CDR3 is CASTLSGVSGANVLTF. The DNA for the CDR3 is TGTGCCAGCACTCTATCGGGGGTCTCTGGGGCCAACGTCCTGACTTTC.

This CDR3 is CASSPLPGTSDRNYEQYF. The DNA for the CDR3 is TGTGCCAGCTCACCATTGCCCGGGACTAGCGACCGAAACTACGAGCAGTACTTC. This rearrangement joins TRBV18 to TRBJ2-7; 10 positions match TRBD2. Germline loops: CDR1 KGHSH, CDR2 LQKENI. Losses at the gene ends were 2 bases for V and 3 bases for J; bases not matched to a gene: 13. CDR3 length equals 18 residues.

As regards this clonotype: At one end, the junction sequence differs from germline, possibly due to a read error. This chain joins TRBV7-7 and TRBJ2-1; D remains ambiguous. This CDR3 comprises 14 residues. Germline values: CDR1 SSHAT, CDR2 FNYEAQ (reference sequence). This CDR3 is CASSFDPSSNEQFF. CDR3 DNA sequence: TGTGCCAGCAGTTTTGACCCGTCCTCCAATGAGCAGTTCTTC.

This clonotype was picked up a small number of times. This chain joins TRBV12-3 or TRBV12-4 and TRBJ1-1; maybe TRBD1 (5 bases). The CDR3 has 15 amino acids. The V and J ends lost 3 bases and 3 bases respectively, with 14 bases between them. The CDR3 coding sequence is TGTGCCAGCAGTTTGGGGACTCCCTTGGACACTGAAGCTTTCTTT. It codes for CASSLGTPLDTEAFF.

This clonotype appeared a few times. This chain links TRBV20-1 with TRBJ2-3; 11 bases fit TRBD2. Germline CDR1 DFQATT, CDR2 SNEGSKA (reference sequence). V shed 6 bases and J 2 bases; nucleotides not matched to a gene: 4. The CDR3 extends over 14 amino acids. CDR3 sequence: CSAATSGVTDTQYF. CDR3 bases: TGCAGTGCCGCGACTAGCGGGGTCACAGATACGCAGTATTTT.

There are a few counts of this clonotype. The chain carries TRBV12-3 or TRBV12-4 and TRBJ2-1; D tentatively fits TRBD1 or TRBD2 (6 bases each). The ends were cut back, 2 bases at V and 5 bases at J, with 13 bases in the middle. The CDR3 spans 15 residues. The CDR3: CASSLRGTPDNEQFF. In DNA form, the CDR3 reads TGTGCCAGCAGTTTACGGGGGACACCTGACAATGAGCAGTTCTTC.

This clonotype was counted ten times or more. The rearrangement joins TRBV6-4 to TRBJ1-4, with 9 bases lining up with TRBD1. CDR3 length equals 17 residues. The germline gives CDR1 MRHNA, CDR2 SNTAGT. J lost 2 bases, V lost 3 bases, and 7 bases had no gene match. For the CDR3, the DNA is TGTGCCAGCAGTGATGACAGGGGGTCCGGGACTAATGAAAAACTGTTTTTT. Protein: CASSDDRGSGTNEKLFF.

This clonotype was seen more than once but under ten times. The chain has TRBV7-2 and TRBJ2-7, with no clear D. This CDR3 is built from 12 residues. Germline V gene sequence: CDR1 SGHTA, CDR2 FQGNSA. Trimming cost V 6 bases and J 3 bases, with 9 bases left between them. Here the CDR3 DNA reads TGTGCCAGCAGTTACGGTATCTACGAGCAGTACTTC. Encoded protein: CASSYGIYEQYF.